This TCR beta chain was found in a study of T cell clonality in common variable immunodeficiency. In its sample, this clone was seen a few times. The read gets to within 3 residues of the CDR3 end, and the germline J gene fills in the rest. Germline V gene data show CDR1 as MNHEY and CDR2 as SVGEGT. CDR3 size: 14 residues. V lost 7 bases and J lost 4; bases outside the gene matches: 6. Profiled with immunoSEQ multiplex PCR; TCRdb holds only in-frame clones, not every one. The sample is made up of 35,000 or so clones, none counted only once. The V call is TRBV6-2 or TRBV6-3, the J call TRBJ2-2; 7 bases match TRBD2. The material sequenced was peripheral blood mononuclear cells. This sequence originates from a person aged 18 to 70 in good health. CDR3 bases read: TGTGCCAGCAACTCGGCGGGGGTCACCGGGGAG. Translated: CASNSAGVTGE. The complete CDR3 sequence is CASNSAGVTGELFF.